This TCR beta chain was profiled in a study of blood T cell repertoires in COVID-19. About the research overall: The cDNA or gDNA used as material had been derived from T cells, B-cell-depleted T cells, or PBMCs.

Authors' methods: Reference gene primer amplification gave nucleated cell count estimates. The data were produced by immunoSEQ multiplex PCR, yet TCRdb's version contains in-frame clones alone and is incomplete. The V and J calls and clone size come from that table; D and trimming were worked out from the DNA. The data contain under 200,000 clones, around 85% of them singletons. CDR3 length equals 14 residues. With V trimmed by 3 bases and J by 2 bases, 3 bases remained unmatched. Germline V CDR1 and CDR2: SEHNR, FQNEAQ (reference sequence). The J gene is TRBJ2-7, the V gene TRBV7-9, with TRBD2 identical over 8 bases. The origin of this receptor is a man between 60 and 70 years old with acute or convalescent COVID-19. The sample taken for sequencing was peripheral blood. CDR3 in DNA: TGTGCCAGCAGCTTTACTAGCGGTACCTACGAGCAGTACTTC. This codes for CASSFTSGTYEQYF.